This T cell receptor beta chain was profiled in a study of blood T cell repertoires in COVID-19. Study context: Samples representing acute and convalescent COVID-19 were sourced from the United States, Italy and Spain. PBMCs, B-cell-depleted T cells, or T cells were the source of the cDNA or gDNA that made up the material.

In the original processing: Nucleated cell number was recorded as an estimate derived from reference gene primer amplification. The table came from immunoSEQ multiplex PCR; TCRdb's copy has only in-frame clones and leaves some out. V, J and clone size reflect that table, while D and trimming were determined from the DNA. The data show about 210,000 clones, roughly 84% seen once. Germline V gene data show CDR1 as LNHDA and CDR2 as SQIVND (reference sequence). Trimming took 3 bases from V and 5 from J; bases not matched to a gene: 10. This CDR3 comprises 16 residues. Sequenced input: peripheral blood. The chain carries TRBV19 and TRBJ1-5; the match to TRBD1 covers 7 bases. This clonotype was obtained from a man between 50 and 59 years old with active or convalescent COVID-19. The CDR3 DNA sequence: TGTGCCAGTAGTATGGGGAACAGGGGTACGTATCAGCCCCAGCATTTT. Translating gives CASSMGNRGTYQPQHF.